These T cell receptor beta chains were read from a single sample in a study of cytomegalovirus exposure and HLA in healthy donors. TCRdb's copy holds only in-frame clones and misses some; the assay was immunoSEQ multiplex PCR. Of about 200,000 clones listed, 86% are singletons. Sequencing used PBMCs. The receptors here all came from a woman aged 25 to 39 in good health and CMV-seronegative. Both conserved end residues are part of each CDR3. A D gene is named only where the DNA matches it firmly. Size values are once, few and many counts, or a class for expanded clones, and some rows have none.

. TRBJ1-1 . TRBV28 TGTGCCAGCAGAAATCCGACGGCCGGGGACACTGAAGCTTTCTTT CASRNPTAGDTEAFF
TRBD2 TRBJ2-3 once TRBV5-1 TGCGCCAGCAGCTTGGGACTAGCGGGGGGCACAGATACGCAGTATTTT CASSLGLAGGTDTQYF
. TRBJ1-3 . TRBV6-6 TGTGCCAGCAGTTACAGACTGGCCGGATCTGGAAACACCATATATTTT CASSYRLAGSGNTIYF
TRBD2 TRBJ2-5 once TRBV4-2 TGTGCCAGCAGCCAAGACGGACTAGCGGGAAAGACCCAGTACTTC CASSQDGLAGKTQYF
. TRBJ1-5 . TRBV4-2 TGTGCCAGCAGCCAAGATAGCCTCACGCGGCCCCAGCATTTT CASSQDSLTRPQHF
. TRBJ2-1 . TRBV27 TGTGCCAGCAGTCCCTGGGCGGGGCGGGGTGAGCAGTTCTTC CASSPWAGRGEQFF
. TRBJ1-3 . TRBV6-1 TGTGCCAGCTCACAGGGATCAAACACCATATATTTT CASSQGSNTIYF
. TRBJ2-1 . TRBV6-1 TGTGCCAGCCCACCGTGGCAGGGGGGCTACAATGAGCAGTTCTTC CASPPWQGGYNEQFF
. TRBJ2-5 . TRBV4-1 TGCGCCAGCAGCCACGGGTCAGCATTAGGGAGGAGGGAGACCCAGTACTTC CASSHGSALGRRETQYF
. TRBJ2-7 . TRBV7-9 TGTGCCAGCAGCTTAGCGGAAAGCGGCTCCTACGAGCAGTACTTC CASSLAESGSYEQYF
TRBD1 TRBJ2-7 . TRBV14 TGTGCCAGCAGCCCCCTGGGACAGGGGGCCTACGAGCAGTACTTC CASSPLGQGAYEQYF
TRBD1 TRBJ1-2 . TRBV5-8 TGTGCCAGCAGCTTGGAAGGGGGCACTGGCTACACCTTC CASSLEGGTGYTF
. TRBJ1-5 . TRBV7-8 TGTGCCAGCAGCTCGTTCGGTCCCAATCAGCCCCAGCATTTT CASSSFGPNQPQHF
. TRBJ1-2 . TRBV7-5 TGTGCCAGAAGCTTAGCGTGTACGACAGGGATCCCCCCCGCTGGCTACACCTTC CARSLACTTGIPPAGYTF
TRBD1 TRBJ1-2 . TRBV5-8 TGTGCCAGCAGCTGGACAGGGGGCTATGGCTACACCTTC CASSWTGGYGYTF
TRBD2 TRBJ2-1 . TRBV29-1 TGCAGCGTTGGAGCCTGGCGACTAGCGGGAGAAGGTGAGCAGTTCTTC CSVGAWRLAGEGEQFF
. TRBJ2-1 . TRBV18 TGTGCCAGCTCACCGTCGACTGCCTACAATGAGCAGTTCTTC CASSPSTAYNEQFF
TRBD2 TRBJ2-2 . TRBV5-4 TGTGCCAGCAGCGTCGGGACTAAGCCCGGGGAGCTGTTTTTT CASSVGTKPGELFF
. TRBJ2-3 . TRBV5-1 TGCGCCAGCAGCCCCCCGGCGCGGAGCACAGATACGCAGTATTTT CASSPPARSTDTQYF
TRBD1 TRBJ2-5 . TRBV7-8 TGTGCCAGCAGCCTTGACAGGGGGCAAGAGACCCAGTACTTC CASSLDRGQETQYF
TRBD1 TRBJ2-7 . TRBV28 TGTGCCAGCAGTCTCCCGGGACAGGGGGCCCACGAGCAGTACTTC CASSLPGQGAHEQYF
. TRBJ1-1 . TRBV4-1 TGCGCCAGCAGCCAAGTCCCAGGGGCGAGTGGTGAAGCTTTCTTT CASSQVPGASGEAFF
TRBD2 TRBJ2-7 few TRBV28 TGTGCCAGCAGTGGGGCTAGCGGGACTTACGAGCAGTACTTC CASSGASGTYEQYF
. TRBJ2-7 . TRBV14 TGTGCCAGCAGCCAGGAATCTAGCGCAGCCTACGAGCAGTACTTC CASSQESSAAYEQYF
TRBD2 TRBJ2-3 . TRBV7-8 TGTGCCAGCGAGAGGGCGGGAGGGCCCACAGATACGCAGTATTTT CASERAGGPTDTQYF
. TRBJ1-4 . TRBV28 TGTGCCAGCAGTTACCCTCTCTTACAGGGCCCAGATGAAAAACTGTTTTTT CASSYPLLQGPDEKLFF
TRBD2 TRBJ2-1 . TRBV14 TGTGCCAGCAGCCAGACCCTAGCGGGAGGGTTCTCCTACAATGAGCAGTTCTTC CASSQTLAGGFSYNEQFF
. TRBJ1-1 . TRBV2 TGTGCCAGCAGTGTCGAGCGGGGGAACACTGAAGCTTTCTTT CASSVERGNTEAFF
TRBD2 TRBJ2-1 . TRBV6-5 TGTGCCAGCAGTTTAGCGGGAGGTTTGAATGAGCAGTTCTTC CASSLAGGLNEQFF
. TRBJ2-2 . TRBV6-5 TGTGCCAGCATCAAACCTGGCGGGAGGGAGCTGTTTTTT CASIKPGGRELFF
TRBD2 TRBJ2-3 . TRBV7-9 TGTGGGGCGGGAGGTTTTAGCACAGATACGCAGTATTTT CGAGGFSTDTQYF
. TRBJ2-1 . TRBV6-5 TGTGCCAGCAGTTACGGATTAGCGGTCCGGGGTCGGCAGTTCTTC CASSYGLAVRGRQFF
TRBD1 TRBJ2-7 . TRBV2 TGTGCCAGCAGTGAATGGGACAGGGCCTACGAGCAGTACTTC CASSEWDRAYEQYF
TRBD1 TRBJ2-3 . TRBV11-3 TGTGCCAGCACCCCGGGACAGGGGAGCACAGATACGCAGTATTTT CASTPGQGSTDTQYF
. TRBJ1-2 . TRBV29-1 TGCAGTGGCAGTGGACAGAACTATGGCTACACCTTC CSGSGQNYGYTF
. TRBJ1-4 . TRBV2 TGTGCCAGCAGTTACACAGGGAGTGAAAAACTGTTTTTT CASSYTGSEKLFF
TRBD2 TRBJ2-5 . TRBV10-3 TGTGCCATCAGTGATAGGGAGGGAATGGGCGAGACCCAGTACTTC CAISDREGMGETQYF
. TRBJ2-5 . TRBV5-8 TGTGCCAGCAGTCGACACCACCAAGAGACCCAGTACTTC CASSRHHQETQYF
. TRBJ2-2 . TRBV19 TGTGCCAGTAGTATTAGGGGAAGGGAGAACACCGGGGAGCTGTTTTTT CASSIRGRENTGELFF
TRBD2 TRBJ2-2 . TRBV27 TGTGCCAGCAGTTTTGGGCGGGGGGGCCGAACTGATACCGGGGAGCTGTTTTTT CASSFGRGGRTDTGELFF
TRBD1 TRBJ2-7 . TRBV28 TGTGCCAGCGGGGACAGGGCTACCTACGAGCAGTACTTC CASGDRATYEQYF
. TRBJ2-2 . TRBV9 TGTGCCAGCAGCGTAGGTACTAGCAGACGCACCGGGGAGCTGTTTTTT CASSVGTSRRTGELFF
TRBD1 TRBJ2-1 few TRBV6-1 TGTGCCAGCAGTGGACAGGGTCCCCACAATGAGCAGTTCTTC CASSGQGPHNEQFF
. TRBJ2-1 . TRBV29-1 TGCAGCGTTCCAGGGGAAAATGAGCAGTTCTTC CSVPGENEQFF
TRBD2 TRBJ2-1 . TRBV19 TGTGCCAGTAGGGCCCCGGGACTAATGGAAGGTGAGCAGTTCTTC CASRAPGLMEGEQFF
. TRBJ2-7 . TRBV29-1 TGCAGCGTTTCCGGTCCCTACGAGCAGTACTTC CSVSGPYEQYF
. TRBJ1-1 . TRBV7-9 TGTGATTTCATCTTGGGGTACAGGGAGGGGGACACTGAAGCTTTCTTT CDFILGYREGDTEAFF
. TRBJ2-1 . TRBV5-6 TGTGCCAGCAGCTCCTTATACAATGAGCAGTTCTTC CASSSLYNEQFF
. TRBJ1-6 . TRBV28 TGTGCCAGCAGAACCACAGGGAGCTCCTATAATTCACCCCTCCACTTT CASRTTGSSYNSPLHF
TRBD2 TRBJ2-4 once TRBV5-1 TGCGCCAGCAGCTTGGAGGCGGGAGTTTTTAACATTCAGTACTTC CASSLEAGVFNIQYF
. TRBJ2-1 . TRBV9 TGTGCCAGCAGCGTATTGCGGACTCCTGAATACAATGAGCAGTTCTTC CASSVLRTPEYNEQFF
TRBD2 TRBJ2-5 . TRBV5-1 TGCGCCAGCAGCCTACGACTAGCGGGGGGCCAAGAGACCCAGTACTTC CASSLRLAGGQETQYF
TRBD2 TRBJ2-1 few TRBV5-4 TGTGCCAGCAGCCACCCAGCTGCGGGAGTAAATGAGCAGTTCTTC CASSHPAAGVNEQFF